This entry describes one T cell receptor beta chain. Once RNA had been extracted, it was reverse transcribed into cDNA to act as the sequencing template. Data came from immunoSEQ multiplex PCR; TCRdb stores just in-frame clones and leaves some out. Of fewer than 200,000 clones in the sample, less than 75% were seen once. The data belong to a study of CD8+ T cells in alopecia areata. Study-wide context: For the treated group, dosing was oral tofacitinib at 5 to 10 mg twice daily. The study gave tofacitinib for 6 to 18 months, then 6 months off drug.

The sequenced sample was CD8+ T cells sorted from blood, obtained at week 0. This TCR came from a human donor with alopecia areata.

CDR3 nucleotides: TGTGCCTGGAGTCCCGACCTGTCCTACAATGAGCAGTTCTTC. Its translation: CAWSPDLSYNEQFF. This rearrangement joins TRBV30 to TRBJ2-1; the D is unclear. Germline CDR1 GTSNPN, CDR2 SVGIG (reference sequence). CDR3 length: 14 amino acids. V gave up 2 bases and J gave up 1 base, with 9 bases separating them. Complete variable domain (other parts from reference TRBV30 and TRBJ2-1): SQTIHQWPATLVQPVGSPLSLECTVEGTSNPNLYWYRQAAGRGLQLLFYSVGIGQISSEVPQNLSASRPQDRQFILSSKKLLLSDSGFYLCAWSPDLSYNEQFFGPGTRLTVL.